These T cell receptor beta chains were read from a single sample in a study of T cells in Graves' hyperthyroidism and ophthalmopathy. TCRdb called the multiplex PCR reads again in MiXCR, with one record for every CDR3 protein. The sample holds hundreds of thousands of distinct CDR3 sequences, roughly 14% seen once. Sequenced material: blood. Every receptor here comes from a man between 18 and 29 years old with Graves' ophthalmopathy. The CDR3 runs from the conserved cysteine through the conserved F or W. Fields, in order: D gene, V gene, clone size, J gene, CDR3 protein, CDR3 DNA. A D gene is named only where the DNA matches it firmly. Clone size is stated in some rows and not others, as once, few, many or a class when expanded.

D gene: TRBD1
V gene: TRBV3-1
clone size: many
J gene: TRBJ1-2
CDR3 protein: CASSLRTGVDGYTF
CDR3 DNA: TGTGCCAGCAGCCTAAGGACAGGGGTGGATGGCTACACCTTC

D gene: TRBD1
V gene: TRBV25-1
clone size: .
J gene: TRBJ2-4
CDR3 protein: CASSARDRGAKNIQYF
CDR3 DNA: TGTGCCAGCAGTGCCCGGGACAGGGGAGCCAAAAACATTCAGTACTTC

D gene: .
V gene: TRBV7-9
clone size: many
J gene: TRBJ1-2
CDR3 protein: CASSTGYGYTF
CDR3 DNA: TGTGCCAGCAGCACAGGGTATGGCTACACCTTC

D gene: TRBD1
V gene: TRBV20-1
clone size: many
J gene: TRBJ1-1
CDR3 protein: CSARDSHTEAFF
CDR3 DNA: TGCAGTGCCAGGGACAGTCACACTGAAGCTTTCTTT

D gene: .
V gene: TRBV6-1
clone size: .
J gene: TRBJ2-2
CDR3 protein: CASRDTLGRELFF
CDR3 DNA: TGTGCCAGCAGGGACACCCTTGGACGGGAGCTGTTTTTT

D gene: TRBD2
V gene: TRBV7-9
clone size: few
J gene: TRBJ2-3
CDR3 protein: CASSLALLAGGPDTQYF
CDR3 DNA: TGTGCCAGCAGCTTAGCCCTACTAGCGGGGGGCCCAGATACGCAGTATTTT

D gene: .
V gene: TRBV10-1
clone size: .
J gene: TRBJ2-7
CDR3 protein: CASRRDNAGSYEQYF
CDR3 DNA: TGCGCCAGCAGGAGGGACAATGCGGGGTCCTACGAGCAGTACTTC

D gene: TRBD1
V gene: TRBV11-2
clone size: many
J gene: TRBJ1-2
CDR3 protein: CASSPSRGAPLYGYTF
CDR3 DNA: TGTGCCAGCAGCCCAAGCAGGGGGGCACCCCTCTATGGCTACACCTTC

D gene: .
V gene: TRBV12-3/TRBV12-4
clone size: many
J gene: TRBJ1-1
CDR3 protein: CASSSRGPEAFF
CDR3 DNA: TGTGCCAGCAGTTCGAGGGGTCCTGAAGCTTTCTTT

D gene: TRBD1
V gene: TRBV4-2
clone size: .
J gene: TRBJ1-1
CDR3 protein: CASSQLTSGQGNTEAFF
CDR3 DNA: TGTGCCAGCAGCCAACTAACGTCGGGACAGGGGAACACTGAAGCTTTCTTT

D gene: .
V gene: TRBV20-1
clone size: many
J gene: TRBJ2-1
CDR3 protein: CSASPTDQGDEQFF
CDR3 DNA: TGCAGTGCTAGTCCCACTGACCAGGGAGATGAGCAGTTCTTC

D gene: .
V gene: TRBV3-1
clone size: many
J gene: TRBJ2-5
CDR3 protein: CASSQGLVQETQYF
CDR3 DNA: TGTGCCAGCAGCCAAGGGCTAGTGCAAGAGACCCAGTACTTC

D gene: TRBD2
V gene: TRBV5-1
clone size: many
J gene: TRBJ2-7
CDR3 protein: CASSEGLAYEQYF
CDR3 DNA: TGCGCCAGCAGCGAGGGACTAGCCTACGAGCAGTACTTC

D gene: .
V gene: TRBV11-2
clone size: few
J gene: TRBJ1-1
CDR3 protein: CASNRHGGVSTEAFF
CDR3 DNA: TGTGCCAGCAACCGACATGGGGGCGTTAGCACTGAAGCTTTCTTT

D gene: .
V gene: TRBV27
clone size: .
J gene: TRBJ2-2
CDR3 protein: CASSRETGELFF
CDR3 DNA: TGTGCCAGCAGCAGGGAGACCGGGGAGCTGTTTTTT

D gene: .
V gene: TRBV6-2/TRBV6-3
clone size: .
J gene: TRBJ1-1
CDR3 protein: CASSSTIGAFF
CDR3 DNA: TGTGCCAGCAGTTCGACCATTGGAGCTTTCTTT

D gene: .
V gene: TRBV20-1
clone size: many
J gene: TRBJ1-5
CDR3 protein: CSAPQDDYSNQPQHF
CDR3 DNA: TGCAGTGCTCCCCAAGACGATTATAGCAATCAGCCCCAGCATTTT

D gene: .
V gene: TRBV3-1
clone size: many
J gene: TRBJ2-7
CDR3 protein: CASRKGTDYEQYF
CDR3 DNA: TGTGCCAGCAGGAAGGGGACCGACTACGAGCAGTACTTC

D gene: .
V gene: TRBV12-3/TRBV12-4
clone size: few
J gene: TRBJ1-2
CDR3 protein: CASRDSANYGYTF
CDR3 DNA: TGTGCCAGCAGGGACAGTGCCAACTATGGCTACACCTTC

D gene: .
V gene: TRBV7-2
clone size: many
J gene: TRBJ1-1
CDR3 protein: CASSPFPRGNTEAFF
CDR3 DNA: TGTGCCAGCAGCCCATTCCCCCGGGGAAACACTGAAGCTTTCTTT

D gene: .
V gene: TRBV5-1
clone size: many
J gene: TRBJ2-5
CDR3 protein: CASSLLGEYQETQYF
CDR3 DNA: TGCGCCAGCAGCTTGTTAGGGGAGTACCAAGAGACCCAGTACTTC

D gene: TRBD2
V gene: TRBV29-1
clone size: many
J gene: TRBJ2-5
CDR3 protein: CSASSGGWEKTQYF
CDR3 DNA: TGCAGCGCGAGTAGCGGGGGGTGGGAGAAGACCCAGTACTTC

D gene: .
V gene: TRBV2
clone size: many
J gene: TRBJ1-2
CDR3 protein: CASLREDYGYTF
CDR3 DNA: TGTGCCAGCTTACGAGAGGACTATGGCTACACCTTC

D gene: TRBD2
V gene: TRBV7-9
clone size: many
J gene: TRBJ2-7
CDR3 protein: CASSLASSSGPYEQYF
CDR3 DNA: TGTGCCAGCAGCTTAGCTAGCTCTAGCGGGCCCTACGAGCAGTACTTC

D gene: TRBD2
V gene: TRBV19
clone size: few
J gene: TRBJ2-1
CDR3 protein: CASRRATSGGLEQFF
CDR3 DNA: TGTGCCAGTAGGAGGGCGACTAGCGGGGGGCTTGAGCAGTTCTTC

D gene: .
V gene: TRBV9
clone size: few
J gene: TRBJ2-1
CDR3 protein: CASSPTGQAGEQFF
CDR3 DNA: TGTGCCAGCAGCCCGACGGGTCAGGCCGGTGAGCAGTTCTTC

D gene: .
V gene: TRBV19
clone size: .
J gene: TRBJ2-3
CDR3 protein: CASSIDTDTQYF
CDR3 DNA: TGTGCCAGTAGTATAGACACAGATACGCAGTATTTT

D gene: TRBD1
V gene: TRBV3-1
clone size: many
J gene: TRBJ1-2
CDR3 protein: CASSQQGEFYGYTF
CDR3 DNA: TGTGCCAGCAGCCAGCAGGGGGAATTCTATGGCTACACCTTC

D gene: .
V gene: TRBV7-9
clone size: few
J gene: TRBJ2-7
CDR3 protein: CASISVWTSATGGTYEQYF
CDR3 DNA: TGTGCCAGCATCTCCGTTTGGACTAGCGCCACAGGGGGGACCTACGAGCAGTACTTC

D gene: .
V gene: TRBV7-8
clone size: many
J gene: TRBJ1-2
CDR3 protein: CASSPPGGRSYQGYTF
CDR3 DNA: TGTGCCAGCAGCCCCCCCGGGGGACGGTCGTATCAAGGCTACACCTTC

D gene: TRBD1
V gene: TRBV6-1
clone size: many
J gene: TRBJ1-2
CDR3 protein: CASTGDRGGYTF
CDR3 DNA: TGTGCCAGCACAGGAGACAGGGGTGGCTACACCTTC

D gene: .
V gene: TRBV6-1
clone size: many
J gene: TRBJ2-2
CDR3 protein: CASRFMPTANTGELFF
CDR3 DNA: TGTGCCAGCAGATTCATGCCCACCGCGAACACCGGGGAGCTGTTTTTT

D gene: .
V gene: TRBV10-1
clone size: .
J gene: TRBJ1-1
CDR3 protein: CASAQELYTEAFF
CDR3 DNA: TGCGCCAGCGCCCAAGAACTTTACACTGAAGCTTTCTTT

D gene: .
V gene: TRBV5-1
clone size: many
J gene: TRBJ1-1
CDR3 protein: CASSFKGDTEAFF
CDR3 DNA: TGCGCCAGCAGCTTTAAGGGGGACACTGAAGCTTTCTTT

D gene: TRBD1
V gene: TRBV29-1
clone size: .
J gene: TRBJ1-5
CDR3 protein: CSVIQGAGQPQHF
CDR3 DNA: TGCAGCGTTATACAGGGGGCTGGTCAGCCCCAGCATTTT

D gene: TRBD2
V gene: TRBV24-1
clone size: .
J gene: TRBJ2-3
CDR3 protein: CAASDSSSGRQDTQYF
CDR3 DNA: TGTGCCGCCAGTGATTCCTCTAGCGGGAGGCAAGATACGCAGTATTTT

D gene: .
V gene: TRBV20-1
clone size: few
J gene: TRBJ2-1
CDR3 protein: CSARVEDEQFF
CDR3 DNA: TGCAGTGCTAGAGTGGAAGATGAGCAGTTCTTC